The 2 T cell receptor beta chains presented below share a single source sample, sequenced in a study of T cell repertoires in cytomegalovirus infection (dated by TCRdb to between 2018 and 2021). These reads were obtained on an Illumina HiSeq 1500. The public reads were quality trimmed at Q25 with fastp and then assembled into clones with MiXCR by TCRdb, keeping productive beta chains. When rows share a CDR3 protein, they turn into one entry using the most common DNA and genes. This sample is represented by around 450,000 distinct CDR3 sequences; around 10% of them were singletons. The biggest ten clones account for about 10% of the sample. The sample consisted of PBMCs. The source of these receptors is a human donor in good health (CMV status not recorded). Some clones in this sample may be carry-over from other donors' samples.

This clonotype has only a few counts. The chain is built from TRBV11-3 and TRBJ2-1; 12 positions agree with TRBD2. Germline values: CDR1 SGHNT, CDR2 YENEEA. The CDR3 has 16 amino acids. The V and J ends lost 5 bases and 7 bases, in that order; junction bases with no gene match: 9. CDR3 coding DNA: TGTGCCAGCAGCCTTCGACTAGCGGGGGACCGGAATGAGCAGTTCTTC. Translation gives CASSLRLAGDRNEQFF.

This clonotype was seen repeatedly, ten times or more. The gene calls are TRBV12-3 or TRBV12-4 and TRBJ2-2; D remains unclear. CDR3 length equals 13 residues. V dropped 6 bases and J dropped 3 bases, with 8 bases sitting between them. The CDR3 region is CASRRQDTGELFF. CDR3 in DNA: TGTGCCAGCAGACGGCAGGACACCGGGGAGCTGTTTTTT.